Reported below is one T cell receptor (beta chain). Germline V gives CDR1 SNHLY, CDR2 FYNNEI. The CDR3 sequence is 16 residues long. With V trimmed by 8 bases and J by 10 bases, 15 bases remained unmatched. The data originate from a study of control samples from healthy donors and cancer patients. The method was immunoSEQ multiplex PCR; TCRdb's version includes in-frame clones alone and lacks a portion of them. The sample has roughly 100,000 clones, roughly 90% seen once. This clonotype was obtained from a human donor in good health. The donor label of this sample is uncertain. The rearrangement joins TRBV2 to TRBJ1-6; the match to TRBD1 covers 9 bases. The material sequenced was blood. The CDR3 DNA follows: TGTGCCAGCTGGGGGACAGGGTTTATCCCCGTGTCACCCCTCCACTTT. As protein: CASWGTGFIPVSPLHF.